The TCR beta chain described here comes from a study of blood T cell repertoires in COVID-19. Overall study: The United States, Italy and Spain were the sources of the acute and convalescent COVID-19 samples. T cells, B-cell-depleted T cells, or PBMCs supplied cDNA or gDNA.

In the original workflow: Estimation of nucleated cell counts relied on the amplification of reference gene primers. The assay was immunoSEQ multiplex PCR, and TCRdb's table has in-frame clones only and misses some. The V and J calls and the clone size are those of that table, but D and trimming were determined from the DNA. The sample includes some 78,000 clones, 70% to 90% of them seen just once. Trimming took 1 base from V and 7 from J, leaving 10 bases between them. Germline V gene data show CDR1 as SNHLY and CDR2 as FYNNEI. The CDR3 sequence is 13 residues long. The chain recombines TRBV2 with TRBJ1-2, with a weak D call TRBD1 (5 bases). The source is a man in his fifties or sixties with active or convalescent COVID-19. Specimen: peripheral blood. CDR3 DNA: TGTGCCAGCAGTGAAGTCAGGGATGTTGGCTACACCTTC. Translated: CASSEVRDVGYTF.